These 26 T cell receptor beta chains originate from one sample sequenced in a study of OX40 agonist ivuxolimab in advanced cancers. Produced via immunoSEQ multiplex PCR; TCRdb's table is partial and in-frame only. Among about 11,000 clones listed, roughly 86% were seen once. The sequencing here drew on CD4+ or CD8+ T cells sorted from blood, taken in a trial of the OX40 agonist ivuxolimab. Receptor source: an adult with an advanced solid tumor such as melanoma, head and neck, liver or kidney cancer.

The chain joins TRBV14 to TRBJ2-5; TRBD1 agrees at 7 bases. The V segment lost 1 base and the J segment 2 bases; nucleotides outside the gene matches: 4. The CDR3 consists of 15 residues. Germline-derived CDR1 and CDR2 are SGHDN and FVKESK. The chain's CDR3 is CASSQAQGDQETQYF. The CDR3 DNA reads as TGTGCCAGCAGCCAAGCCCAGGGGGATCAAGAGACCCAGTACTTC.

The V gene is TRBV9, the J gene TRBJ2-3, with a weak D call TRBD2 (5 bases). V lost 4 bases, J lost 1 base, and 13 bases lay in between. This CDR3 is 15 amino acids long. CDR1 and CDR2 (germline): SGDLS, YYNGEE. CDR3 region: CASSTRGLGTDTQYF. CDR3 sequence (DNA): TGTGCCAGCAGCACACGGGGTCTGGGCACAGATACGCAGTATTTT.

This clone showed up just once. The J gene is TRBJ2-7, the V gene TRBV9; D unresolved. Germline assignment: CDR1 SGDLS and CDR2 YYNGEE. V was pared by 4 bases and J by 5 bases, with 10 bases between. The CDR3 has 12 amino acids. Written as DNA, the CDR3 is TGTGCCAGCAGCCCACGACACGACGAGCAGTACTTC. It specifies CASSPRHDEQYF.

The V call is TRBV5-1, the J call TRBJ2-1; 12 positions agree with TRBD2. CDR3 length equals 14 residues. CDR1 is SGHRS and CDR2 is YFSETQ in the germline V gene. With V trimmed by 4 bases and J by 7 bases, 3 bases remained unmatched. CDR3 DNA: TGCGCCAGCAGCCTAGCGGGAGGGTCAAATGAGCAGTTCTTC. Its translation: CASSLAGGSNEQFF.

The rearrangement joins TRBV5-5 to TRBJ2-7; D possibly uses TRBD1 or TRBD2 (6 bases each). Trimming pared 1 base from V and 3 bases from J, leaving 14 bases between. The CDR3 is 15 amino acids. CDR1 is SGHKS, CDR2 YYEKEE, per germline (reference sequence). CDR3 sequence (DNA): TGTGCCAGCAGCTTGTCCGCCGGGGGCGTCTACGAGCAGTACTTC. This codes for CASSLSAGGVYEQYF.

The chain couples TRBV6-4 to TRBJ2-1, with D maybe TRBD2 (6 bases). The CDR3 runs 15 residues. Per the germline V gene, CDR1 is MRHNA and CDR2 is SNTAGT. The V and J ends lost 0 bases and 5 bases respectively, with 11 bases between them. This CDR3 is CASSDSGDLNNEQFF. Here the CDR3 DNA reads TGTGCCAGCAGTGACTCAGGGGACTTAAACAATGAGCAGTTCTTC.

The chain has TRBV27 and TRBJ2-7, with D perhaps matching TRBD2 (6 bases). The CDR3 loop spans 13 amino acids. Trimming took 5 bases from V and 3 from J, leaving 11 bases between them. The germline CDR1 and CDR2 sequences are MNHEY and SMNVEV (reference sequence). CDR3 in DNA: TGTGCCAGCAGTGCGGGACTCATCTACGAGCAGTACTTC. As protein: CASSAGLIYEQYF.

The J gene is TRBJ2-7, the V gene TRBV6-1; unclear D gene. V was shortened by 7 bases and J by 7 bases, with 8 bases between the two germline ends. Germline V gives CDR1 MNHNS, CDR2 SASEGT. CDR3 length equals 10 residues. The CDR3: CASNPREQYF. DNA for the CDR3: TGTGCCAGCAATCCCCGGGAGCAGTACTTC.

The chain recombines TRBV6-5 with TRBJ2-1; the D gene is possibly TRBD2 (5 bases). V was trimmed by 5 bases and J by 7 bases, leaving 12 bases between them. Germline-derived CDR1 and CDR2 are MNHEY and SVGAGI. CDR3 size: 13 residues. CDR3 loop: CASSGRTGNEQFF. The CDR3 DNA is TGTGCCAGCAGTGGCAGGACTGGTAATGAGCAGTTCTTC.

This rearrangement joins TRBV5-4 to TRBJ2-3; the D gene is possibly TRBD1 (9 bases). Germline values: CDR1 SGHNT, CDR2 YYREEE (reference sequence). The CDR3 runs 15 residues. Trimming shortened V by 10 bases and J by 0 bases, and 18 bases separated the two germline ends. CDR3 in DNA: TGTGCCGGGACAGGGCGGGAGGTTAGCACAGATACGCAGTATTTT. Its protein product is CAGTGREVSTDTQYF. The full variable domain, in which reference TRBV5-4 and TRBJ2-3 provide the parts outside the CDR3, is ETGVTQSPTHLIKTRGQQVTLRCSSQSGHNTVSWYQQALGQGPQFIFQYYREEENGRGNFPPRFSGLQFPNYSSELNVNALELDDSALYLCAGTGREVSTDTQYFGPGTRLTVL.

This chain connects TRBV7-9 to TRBJ2-5; a weak D match, TRBD2 (5 bases). This CDR3 contains 12 residues. V was trimmed by 7 bases and J by 7 bases, leaving 13 bases between them. CDR1 is SEHNR, CDR2 FQNEAQ, per germline (reference sequence). The CDR3 bases are TGTGCCAGCACCACCCCCGAGGGGACCCAGTACTTC. Translated: CASTTPEGTQYF.

As for this clone: A junction end diverges from the germline sequence, so it may reflect a read error. This chain links TRBV5-1 with TRBJ2-2, with 9 bases fitting TRBD2. This CDR3 is 15 amino acids long. CDR1 and CDR2 (germline): SGHRS, YFSETQ. CDR3 sequence reads: CASSRTSEITGELFF. The CDR3 region has the DNA TGTGCCAGCAGCAGGACTAGCGAGATCACCGGGGAGCTGTTTTTT.

J is TRBJ2-1 and V is TRBV9, with TRBD2 identical over 12 bases. The CDR3 extends over 16 amino acids. J gave up 8 bases and V 6 bases, and 12 bases lay outside the gene matches. CDR1 SGDLS and CDR2 YYNGEE come from the germline V gene. CDR3 protein: CASNSASGRALDEQFF. CDR3 nucleotides: TGTGCCAGCAACAGTGCTAGCGGGAGGGCTTTGGATGAGCAGTTCTTC.

This clone was seen once. This chain joins TRBV27 and TRBJ2-7, with D possibly matching TRBD2 (8 bases). The CDR3 totals 14 residues. The V end was cut by 6 bases, the J end by 6 bases, with 18 bases between. The germline V gene has CDR1 MNHEY and CDR2 SMNVEV (reference sequence). This CDR3 reads CASRSGGRTGEQYF. CDR3 bases: TGTGCCAGCAGGTCGGGCGGGAGGACAGGCGAGCAGTACTTC.

This sequence joins TRBV10-1 and TRBJ2-2; maybe TRBD2 (6 bases). CDR1 and CDR2 (germline): WNHNN, SYGVQD (reference sequence). The CDR3 runs to 14 residues. V shed 7 bases and J shed 0 bases, with 9 bases lying between them. Written as DNA, the CDR3 is TGCGCCAGCATCACGGGAGCGAACACCGGGGAGCTGTTTTTT. Its protein is CASITGANTGELFF.

The rearrangement uses TRBV6-5 and TRBJ2-3, with D hard to call. The CDR3 is made up of 15 amino acids. V lost 2 bases and J 1 base, leaving 10 bases between the germline ends. Germline CDR1 is MNHEY and CDR2 is SVGAGI. Here the CDR3 DNA reads TGTGCCAGCAGTTACGCAGACATACGCACAGATACGCAGTATTTT. Translating gives CASSYADIRTDTQYF.

The CDR3 reads CASSQDPRAGELFF. The CDR3 DNA follows: TGCGCCAGCAGCCAAGATCCCAGGGCCGGGGAGCTGTTTTTT. The rearrangement uses TRBV4-1 and TRBJ2-2, with D maybe TRBD1 (5 bases). Trimming stripped 0 bases from V and 6 bases from J, with 8 bases between. The germline CDR1 and CDR2 sequences are MGHRA and YSYEKL. This CDR3 region has 14 residues.

The chain combines TRBV5-5 with TRBJ1-4, with 7 bases aligning to TRBD1. Unmatched junction bases numbered 2, after V lost 4 bases and J lost 8 bases. The CDR3 consists of 12 residues. The germline CDR1 and CDR2 sequences are SGHKS and YYEKEE (reference sequence). DNA of the CDR3: TGTGCCAGCAGCCAGACAGGGGAAAAACTGTTTTTT. It yields the protein CASSQTGEKLFF.

The chain uses TRBV5-4 and TRBJ2-1; D is perhaps TRBD1 or TRBD2 (6 bases each). Trimming took off 2 bases at V and 5 bases at J, with 8 bases between the two ends. The length of the CDR3 is 13 residues. Germline lookup yields CDR1 SGHNT and CDR2 YYREEE (reference sequence). The CDR3 region has the DNA TGTGCCAGCAGCTTACGGGGGCACAATGAGCAGTTCTTC. Amino acid sequence: CASSLRGHNEQFF.

The chain joins TRBV9 to TRBJ1-1; no definite D call. Germline assignment: CDR1 SGDLS and CDR2 YYNGEE. This CDR3 spans 13 amino acids. With 1 base removed from V and 2 bases from J, the gap between germline ends came to 6 bases. The CDR3 bases are TGTGCCAGCAGCGTATCCGTTAACACTGAAGCTTTCTTT. It translates to CASSVSVNTEAFF.

The chain joins TRBV29-1 to TRBJ2-1, with D unclear. There are 10 residues in the CDR3. V lost 4 bases, J lost 8 bases, and 6 bases lay in between. Germline values: CDR1 SQVTM, CDR2 ANQGSEA. The CDR3 bases are TGCAGCGTTGGAGCGTATGAGCAGTTCTTC. Residues: CSVGAYEQFF.

The chain recombines TRBV11-3 with TRBJ1-5; D might be TRBD1 (5 bases). Germline V gene lookup returns CDR1 SGHNT and CDR2 YENEEA. V lost 1 base and J lost 2, with 15 bases in between. The CDR3 covers 17 residues. Written as DNA, the CDR3 is TGTGCCAGCAGCTTAGTATTCGACAGTATGTGCAATCAGCCCCAGCATTTT. This gives the protein CASSLVFDSMCNQPQHF.

This rearrangement joins TRBV4-1 to TRBJ2-7; no clear D gene. The CDR3 is made up of 16 amino acids. The germline V and J ends were trimmed by 1 base and 0 bases, with 13 bases remaining between them. Germline loops: CDR1 MGHRA, CDR2 YSYEKL. CDR3 residues: CASSQVMAVDSYEQYF. The CDR3 DNA sequence: TGCGCCAGCAGCCAAGTGATGGCAGTCGACTCCTACGAGCAGTACTTC.

This sequence joins TRBV6-5 and TRBJ1-1; D perhaps matches TRBD1 (5 bases). CDR3 length equals 13 residues. V shed 5 bases and J shed 5 bases, with 12 bases lying between them. The germline gives CDR1 MNHEY, CDR2 SVGAGI. CDR3 in DNA: TGTGCCAGCAGTAGGGGTCGGGCTACTGAAGCTTTCTTT. Amino acid sequence: CASSRGRATEAFF.

V is TRBV7-8 and J is TRBJ2-7; no firm D call. Per the germline V gene, CDR1 is SGHVS and CDR2 is FQNEAQ. Trimming took 5 bases from V and 3 from J, leaving 8 bases between them. The CDR3 contains 12 residues. CDR3 bases: TGTGCCAGCAGCCCGGGTGGCTACGAGCAGTACTTC. It translates to CASSPGGYEQYF.

This chain connects TRBV5-1 to TRBJ2-7; TRBD2 aligns across 10 bases. Germline CDR1 SGHRS, CDR2 YFSETQ. The CDR3 contains 18 residues. V was clipped by 5 bases and J by 0 bases; unmatched bases: 14. The CDR3 here is CASSKTGQTSGPSYEQYF. In DNA, the CDR3 is TGCGCCAGCAGTAAGACAGGGCAGACTAGCGGGCCCTCCTACGAGCAGTACTTC.